The clone carrying this T cell receptor beta chain was detected once. This entry is derived from a study of blood T cell repertoires in COVID-19. As for the study in general: Donors in the United States, Italy and Spain gave samples during acute or convalescent COVID-19. The cDNA or gDNA used as material had been derived from T cells, B-cell-depleted T cells, or PBMCs.

Per the germline V gene, CDR1 is SQVTM and CDR2 is ANQGSEA. V was pared by 4 bases and J by 3 bases, with 13 bases between. The CDR3 has 13 residues. Authors' data handling: Estimation of nucleated cell counts was performed using reference gene primer amplification. Sequencing was performed with immunoSEQ multiplex PCR; in TCRdb, only in-frame clones are kept and a portion is missing. The DNA was the basis for D and trimming; V, J and clone size are from that table. The sample has 80,000 or so clones; about 80% are singletons. The TCR was taken from a human donor in a cohort sampled during active COVID-19. The gene calls are TRBV29-1 and TRBJ2-7, with a possible D match to TRBD1 (5 bases). The specimen was peripheral blood. The CDR3 loop reads CSVGGRGLYEQYF. CDR3 DNA: TGCAGCGTTGGGGGTAGGGGCCTCTACGAGCAGTACTTC.